These 27 T cell receptor beta chains originate from one sample sequenced in a study of blood T cells in healthy people across ages. Using a J-beta primer mix together with a sample-barcoded 5' primer, a second PCR was run for roughly 6 to 12 cycles. Using its own MiXCR run on the 5' RACE reads, TCRdb lists one record per CDR3 protein. The data contain hundreds of thousands of distinct CDR3 sequences, 52% of them singletons. The sample taken for sequencing was blood. These receptors originate from a woman over 75 in good health.

As to this clonotype: The junction differs from germline at one of its ends, possibly a read error. The V and J genes are TRBV5-1 and TRBJ2-1; TRBD2 aligns across 10 bases. The germline V gene has CDR1 SGHRS and CDR2 YFSETQ. The CDR3 is 17 amino acids. The CDR3, as DNA: TGCGCCTGCAGCTTACCAAGACTAGCGGGCCAGGGGAATGAGCAGTTCTTC. This encodes CACSLPRLAGQGNEQFF.

The chain joins TRBV30 to TRBJ1-2; D remains unclear. Trimming cost V 4 bases and J 8 bases, with 20 bases left between them. From germline, CDR1 is GTSNPN and CDR2 SVGIG (reference sequence). The CDR3 covers 14 residues. CDR3 DNA sequence: TGTGCCTGGAATGTCCGGCCGAGAGCTACGGGCTACACCTTC. It specifies CAWNVRPRATGYTF.

Concerning this clonotype: A much larger clone lies one base from this, so it may be a read error. The chain couples TRBV11-2 to TRBJ2-3, with D hard to call. Germline V CDR1 and CDR2: SGHAT, FQNNGV. Trimming removed 8 bases at V and 6 bases at J, with 21 bases between. The CDR3 is made up of 15 amino acids. The CDR3 loop is CASGPSAAFGDTQYF. The DNA of the CDR3 is TGTGCCAGCGGCCCATCGGCGGCGTTTGGGGATACGCAGTATTTT.

As concerns this clonotype: One junction end disagrees with the germline gene, perhaps due to a read error. The J gene is TRBJ2-3, the V gene TRBV6-6; 8 bases agree with TRBD2. This CDR3 has 14 amino acids. The germline V gene encodes CDR1 MNHNY and CDR2 SVGAGI (reference sequence). Written as DNA, the CDR3 is TGTGCCGGGCTAGCCCGGGAGGGCCCAGATACGCGGTATTTT. Protein: CAGLAREGPDTRYF.

A single count supports this clonotype. One end of the junction is discordant with germline, which a read error may explain. The chain joins TRBV27 to TRBJ2-6, with 7 bases aligning to TRBD2. The length of the CDR3 is 18 residues. Germline CDR1 reads MNHEY; CDR2 reads SMNVEV (reference sequence). The CDR3 bases are TGTGCCAGCAGTTCTCTACTAGCGACTAGCTCTGGGGCCAACGCCCTGACTTTC. Translating gives CASSSLLATSSGANALTF.

Note on this clonotype: A much larger clonotype is one base distant, so this may be a read error. The chain recombines TRBV20-1 with TRBJ2-4; D is unclear. Germline loops: CDR1 DFQATT, CDR2 SNEGSKA (reference sequence). Trimming left V 3 bases short and J 5 bases short, with 8 bases between. CDR3 length: 12 amino acids. The CDR3, as DNA: TGCAGTGCTAGTGCGAGCGAAAACATTCAGTACTTC. Residues: CSASASENIQYF.

Points on this clonotype: Its ends do not fully match the called genes, so a read error is possible. The gene calls are TRBV20-1 and TRBJ2-3; 7 bases are a match to TRBD1. Germline CDR1 is DFQATT and CDR2 is SNEGSKA (reference sequence). This CDR3 spans 11 amino acids. CDR3 DNA sequence: TGCAGTGGGAGACAGGGAGATACGAAGTATTTT. This sequence encodes CSGRQGDTKYF.

This clonotype was recorded at least ten times. The chain uses TRBV9 and TRBJ2-1; 7 nucleotides line up with TRBD1. The CDR3 has 15 residues. Germline trimming cut 3 bases from V and 3 bases from J; bases unmatched to any gene: 6. Germline CDR1 reads SGDLS; CDR2 reads YYNGEE. This CDR3 is CASSARTGFYNEQFF. CDR3 nucleotides: TGTGCCAGCAGCGCGCGGACAGGCTTCTACAATGAGCAGTTCTTC. Together with reference TRBV9 and TRBJ2-1, the CDR3 gives the full variable domain: DSGVTQTPKHLITATGQRVTLRCSPRSGDLSVYWYQQSLDQGLQFLIQYYNGEERAKGNILERFSAQQFPDLHSELNLSSLELGDSALYFCASSARTGFYNEQFFGPGTRLTVL.

The genes are TRBV12-3 or TRBV12-4 and TRBJ2-3, with D unclear. The CDR3 has 12 residues. V was shortened by 6 bases and J by 13 bases, with 17 bases between the two germline ends. CDR3 amino acids: CASRLNLDAEYF. The CDR3 nucleotides are TGTGCCAGCAGACTGAATTTGGATGCGGAGTATTTT.

In the case of this clonotype: Germline and junction disagree at one end, which may indicate a read error. V and J are TRBV6-5 and TRBJ1-2, with D perhaps matching TRBD1 (5 bases). Per germline, CDR1 MNHEY and CDR2 SVGAGI. The CDR3 extends over 15 amino acids. CDR3: CAGSPLVGTGGGYTF. In nucleotides, the CDR3 is TGTGCCGGCAGTCCTCTCGTCGGGACGGGAGGGGGCTACACCTTC.

This rearrangement joins TRBV6-5 to TRBJ2-5, with a tentative D call TRBD2 (5 bases). The J call is in doubt because the DNA end fits TRBJ2-7 better. In germline, CDR1 is MNHEY, CDR2 SVGAGI. CDR3 length: 14 amino acids. CDR3 nucleotide sequence: TGTGCCAGCAGTTACAGGGAGAAAGGGTACGAGCAGTACTTC. Encoded protein: CASSYREKGYEQYF.

J is TRBJ1-2 and V is TRBV12-3 or TRBV12-4; D unclear. V shed 6 bases and J shed 2 bases, with 13 bases lying between them. CDR3 length equals 14 residues. As DNA, the CDR3 is TGTGCCAGCAGCCGTGACCCTTTAAACTATGGCTACACCTTC. Amino acid sequence: CASSRDPLNYGYTF.

The chain is built from TRBV6-5 and TRBJ2-5; tentatively, D is TRBD2 (6 bases). Germline-derived CDR1 and CDR2 are MNHEY and SVGAGI. The V end lost 2 bases, the J end lost 2 bases, and 9 bases lay between the germline ends. This CDR3 has 14 amino acids. Here the CDR3 reads CASSYGRGQETQYF. The CDR3 DNA reads TGTGCCAGCAGTTACGGGCGGGGACAAGAGACCCAGTACTTC.

The V call is TRBV30, the J call TRBJ1-1; D is uncertain. The CDR3 runs to 13 residues. CDR1 GTSNPN and CDR2 SVGIG come from the germline V gene (reference sequence). V was cut by 3 bases and J by 1 base, with 9 bases left in between. CDR3 loop: CAWRVGRNTEAFF. CDR3 nucleotides: TGTGCCTGGAGGGTAGGGCGGAACACTGAAGCTTTCTTT.

V and J are TRBV7-2 and TRBJ2-1; 11 bases map to TRBD2. In germline, CDR1 is SGHTA, CDR2 FQGNSA. Trimming cost V 2 bases and J 9 bases; bases outside gene matches: 9. The CDR3 is 16 amino acids. The CDR3 is CASSLLAGGYTSEQFF. In nucleotides, the CDR3 is TGTGCCAGCAGCTTATTAGCGGGAGGGTATACGAGTGAGCAGTTCTTC.

The rearrangement uses TRBV4-3 and TRBJ2-7; 10 positions match TRBD1. CDR1 is LGHNA and CDR2 is YSLEER in the germline V gene. The CDR3 loop spans 17 amino acids. J lost 5 bases, V lost 4 bases, and 14 bases had no gene match. CDR3 sequence (DNA): TGCGCCAGCAGCCGAAATGCCGCCGGGACAGGGGTCGACGAGCAGTACTTC. This translates into CASSRNAAGTGVDEQYF.

The chain uses TRBV29-1 and TRBJ2-4; tentatively, D is TRBD1 (5 bases). The DNA end is more similar to TRBJ2-7, so the J call may be wrong. This CDR3 comprises 20 residues. Germline V lookup: CDR1 SQVTM, CDR2 ANQGSEA. CDR3 region: CSVDGQPTCLKRGHSYEQYF. Written as DNA, the CDR3 is TGCAGCGTTGATGGGCAACCTACATGCCTTAAAAGGGGCCATTCCTACGAGCAGTACTTC.

The V call is TRBV7-9, the J call TRBJ2-5; D is ambiguous. Trimming pared 1 base from V and 11 bases from J, leaving 17 bases between. CDR3 length: 14 residues. Germline CDR1 and CDR2: SEHNR and FQNEAQ (reference sequence). The CDR3 loop is CASSLVQVVSEQYF. For the CDR3, the DNA is TGTGCCAGCAGCTTAGTTCAAGTAGTCAGTGAGCAGTACTTC.

CDR3 nucleotides: TGTGCCAGCTCACGGGAGGGCGGGAGCTCCTACAATGAGCAGTTCTTC. Residues: CASSREGGSSYNEQFF. This rearrangement joins TRBV18 to TRBJ2-1; 7 nucleotides align to TRBD2. The length of the CDR3 is 16 residues. CDR1 is KGHSH, CDR2 LQKENI, per germline. J lost 0 bases, V lost 4 bases, and 6 bases had no gene match.

This clonotype was observed a single time. The chain uses TRBV4-1 and TRBJ2-4, with TRBD1 matching 8 bases. The CDR3 is 16 residues long. V dropped 0 bases and J dropped 14; count of bases not matched to a gene: 15. Per the germline V gene, CDR1 is MGHRA and CDR2 is YSYEKL. CDR3 nucleotides: TGCGCCAGCAGCCAAGACTCTATTGGACAGGGAGTTGTGGAGTACTTC. It is translated as CASSQDSIGQGVVEYF.

This chain connects TRBV7-9 to TRBJ2-3; D is possibly TRBD2 (6 bases). Germline values: CDR1 SEHNR, CDR2 FQNEAQ (reference sequence). V was pared by 1 base and J by 2 bases, with 10 bases between. There are 15 residues in the CDR3. CDR3 loop: CASSLGTGLTDTQYF. The CDR3 region has the DNA TGTGCCAGCAGCTTAGGAACGGGACTCACAGATACGCAGTATTTT.

The gene calls are TRBV7-2 and TRBJ2-1; D is undetermined. Germline CDR1 SGHTA, CDR2 FQGNSA. V was pared by 1 base and J by 4 bases, with 8 bases between. The CDR3 is 14 residues long. The CDR3 loop is CTSSLGQIYNEQFF. The CDR3 DNA is TGTACCAGCAGCTTAGGGCAGATTTACAATGAGCAGTTCTTC.

V usage is TRBV5-1 and J usage is TRBJ2-3; D assignment may be TRBD1 or TRBD2 (5 bases each). In germline, CDR1 is SGHRS, CDR2 YFSETQ. The V end lost 0 bases, the J end lost 5 bases, and 10 bases lay between the germline ends. This CDR3 has 14 residues. The CDR3 coding sequence is TGCGCCAGCAGCTTGGGGGGGAGAGGAGATACGCAGTATTTT. This translates into CASSLGGRGDTQYF.

This clonotype was seen ten or more times. The chain has TRBV12-5 and TRBJ2-3; 9 bases match TRBD2. CDR1 and CDR2 (germline): LGHNT, FRNRAP. The CDR3 contains 11 residues. The CDR3 nucleotides read TGTGCCAGCGGGAGGACAGATACGCAGTATTTT. Amino acids: CASGRTDTQYF.

The chain uses TRBV6-1 and TRBJ2-1; D remains unclear. Per germline, CDR1 MNHNS and CDR2 SASEGT. The V end was cut by 6 bases, the J end by 0 bases, with 12 bases between. The CDR3 totals 15 residues. The chain's CDR3 is CASSTHQSSYNEQFF. The DNA of the CDR3 is TGTGCCAGCAGCACCCACCAGAGCTCCTACAATGAGCAGTTCTTC.

The CDR3: CSARVRGVYNEQFF. The CDR3 nucleotides are TGCAGTGCTAGAGTGAGGGGGGTTTACAATGAGCAGTTCTTC. This rearrangement joins TRBV20-1 to TRBJ2-1; D possibly matches TRBD1 or TRBD2 (6 bases each). Trimming took 1 base from V and 4 from J, leaving 11 bases between them. Germline CDR1 DFQATT, CDR2 SNEGSKA (reference sequence). This CDR3 contains 14 residues.

This chain links TRBV7-2 with TRBJ2-5, with 7 bases identical to TRBD1. The germline CDR1 and CDR2 sequences are SGHTA and FQGNSA. The CDR3 extends over 15 amino acids. The V segment lost 9 bases and the J segment 7 bases; nucleotides outside the gene matches: 17. CDR3 sequence: CASRIGHRGRGTQYF. The CDR3 DNA follows: TGTGCCAGTAGAATAGGGCACAGGGGAAGGGGGACCCAGTACTTC.